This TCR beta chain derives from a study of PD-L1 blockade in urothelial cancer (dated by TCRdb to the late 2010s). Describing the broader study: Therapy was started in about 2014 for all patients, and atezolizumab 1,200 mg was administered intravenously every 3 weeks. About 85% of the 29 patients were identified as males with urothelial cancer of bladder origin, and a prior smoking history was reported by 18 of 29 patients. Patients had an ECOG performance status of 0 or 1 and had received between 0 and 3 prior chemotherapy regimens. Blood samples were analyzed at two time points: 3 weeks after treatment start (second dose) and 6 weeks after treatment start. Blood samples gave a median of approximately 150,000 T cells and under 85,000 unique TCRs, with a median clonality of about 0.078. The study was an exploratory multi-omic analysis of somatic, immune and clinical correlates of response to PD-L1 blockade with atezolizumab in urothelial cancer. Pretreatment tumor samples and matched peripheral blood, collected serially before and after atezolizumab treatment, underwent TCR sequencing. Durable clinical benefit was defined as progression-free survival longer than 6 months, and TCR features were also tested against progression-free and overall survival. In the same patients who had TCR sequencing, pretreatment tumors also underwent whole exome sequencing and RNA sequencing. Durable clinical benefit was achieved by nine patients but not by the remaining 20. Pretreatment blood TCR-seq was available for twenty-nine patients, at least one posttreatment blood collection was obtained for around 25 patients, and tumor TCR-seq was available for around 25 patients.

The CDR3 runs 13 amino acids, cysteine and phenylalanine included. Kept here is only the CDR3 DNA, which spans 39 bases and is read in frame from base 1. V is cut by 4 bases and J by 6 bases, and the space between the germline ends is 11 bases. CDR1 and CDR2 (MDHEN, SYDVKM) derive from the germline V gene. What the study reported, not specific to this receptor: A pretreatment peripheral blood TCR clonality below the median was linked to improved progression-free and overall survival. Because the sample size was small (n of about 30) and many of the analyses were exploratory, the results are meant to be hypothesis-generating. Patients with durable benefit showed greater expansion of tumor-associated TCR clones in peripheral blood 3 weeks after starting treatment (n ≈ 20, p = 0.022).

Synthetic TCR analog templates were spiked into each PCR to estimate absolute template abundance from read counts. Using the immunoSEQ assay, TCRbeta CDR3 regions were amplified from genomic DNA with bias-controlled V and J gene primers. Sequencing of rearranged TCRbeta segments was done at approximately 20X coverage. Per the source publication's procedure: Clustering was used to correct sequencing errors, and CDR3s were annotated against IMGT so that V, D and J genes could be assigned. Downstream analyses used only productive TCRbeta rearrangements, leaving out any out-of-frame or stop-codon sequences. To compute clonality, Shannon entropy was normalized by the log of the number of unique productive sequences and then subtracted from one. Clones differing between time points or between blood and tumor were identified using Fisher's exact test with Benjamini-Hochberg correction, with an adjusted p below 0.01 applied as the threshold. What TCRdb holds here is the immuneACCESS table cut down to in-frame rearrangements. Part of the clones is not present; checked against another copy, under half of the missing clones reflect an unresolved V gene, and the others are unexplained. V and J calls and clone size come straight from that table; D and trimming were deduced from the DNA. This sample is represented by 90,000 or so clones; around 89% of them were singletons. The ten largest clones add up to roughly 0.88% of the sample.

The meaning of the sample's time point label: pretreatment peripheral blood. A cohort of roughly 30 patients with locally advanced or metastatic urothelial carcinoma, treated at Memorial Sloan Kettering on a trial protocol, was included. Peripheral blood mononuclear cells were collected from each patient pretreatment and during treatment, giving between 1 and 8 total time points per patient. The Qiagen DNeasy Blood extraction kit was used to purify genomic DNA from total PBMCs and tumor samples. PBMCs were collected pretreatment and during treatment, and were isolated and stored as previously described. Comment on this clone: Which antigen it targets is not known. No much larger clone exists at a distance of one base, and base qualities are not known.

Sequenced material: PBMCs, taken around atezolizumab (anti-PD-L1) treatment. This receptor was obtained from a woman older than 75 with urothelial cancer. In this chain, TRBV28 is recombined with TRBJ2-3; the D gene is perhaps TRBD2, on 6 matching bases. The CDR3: CASSSYGGDTQYF. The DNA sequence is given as TGTGCCAGCAGTTCATATGGGGGGGATACGCAGTATTTT.